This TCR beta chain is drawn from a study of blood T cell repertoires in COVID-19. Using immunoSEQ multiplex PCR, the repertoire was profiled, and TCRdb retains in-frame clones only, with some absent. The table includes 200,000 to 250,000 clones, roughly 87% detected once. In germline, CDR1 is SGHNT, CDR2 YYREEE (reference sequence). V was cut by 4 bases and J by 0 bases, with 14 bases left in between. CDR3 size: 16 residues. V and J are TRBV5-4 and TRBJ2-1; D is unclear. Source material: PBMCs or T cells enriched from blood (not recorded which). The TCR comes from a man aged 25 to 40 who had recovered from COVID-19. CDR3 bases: TGTGCCAGCAGCCAACAGACCCTAAGCTCCTACAATGAGCAGTTCTTC. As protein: CASSQQTLSSYNEQFF.